Included here is one TCR beta chain sequence, with context. Germline lookup yields CDR1 SQVTM and CDR2 ANQGSEA. The V end was cut by 6 bases, the J end by 6 bases, with 8 bases between. The CDR3 sequence is 11 residues long. Libraries were prepared by immunoSEQ multiplex PCR; TCRdb keeps only in-frame clonotypes and omits some of them. Seen here are under 850,000 clones, more than 75% observed once, and the top ten hold about 0.01%. The source of the sample is a study of shared T cell receptors in the human thymus. These sequences were also reported in another study, on human thymus T cells.

This rearrangement joins TRBV29-1 to TRBJ2-2; D not certain. The source material was thymocytes. The TCR originated in a boy in the first two years of life with a congenital heart defect. CDR3: CSVKRAGELFF. The CDR3 DNA sequence: TGCAGCGTCAAAAGAGCCGGGGAGCTGTTTTTT.